This T cell receptor beta chain derives from a study of shared clonotypes between healthy human individuals. Whole-study findings and limits: Rarefaction gave evidence that sorted-subset sequencing remained incomplete despite large depth.

Germline CDR1 is MDHEN and CDR2 is SYDVKM. The CDR3 spans 12 residues. Trimming shortened V by 8 bases and J by 1 base, and 8 bases separated the two germline ends. The authors loaded 150 to 250 ng DNA, 28,000 or so T cell genomes, into sorted-subset replicate PCRs. Method: immunoSEQ multiplex PCR; TCRdb's copy keeps in-frame clones and lacks some. The repertoire holds about 2.4 million clones, more than 80% seen once, with about 0.13% in the top ten. To note about this clone: What it binds is unknown.

This TCR was recovered from a man aged 18 to 30 in good health. This sequence joins TRBV28 and TRBJ1-1, with D hard to call. What was sequenced was naive CD4+ T cells sorted from blood. Subset of the sample: CD45RA+ positively selected. CDR3 in DNA: TGTGCCAGCGGCCCTCGGAACACTGAAGCTTTCTTT. Translated: CASGPRNTEAFF.